This passage covers 5 T cell receptor beta chains from one sample sequenced in a study of blood T cell repertoires in COVID-19. Using immunoSEQ multiplex PCR, the repertoire was profiled, and TCRdb retains in-frame clones only, with some absent. This table holds 250,000 to 300,000 clones, roughly 77% found once. The sequencing sample was made of peripheral blood. The receptors here all came from a woman aged 80 or over with acute or convalescent COVID-19.

The gene calls are TRBV10-1 and TRBJ2-2; 14 bases fit TRBD2. The CDR3 is 16 amino acids. V shed 6 bases and J 7 bases; nucleotides not matched to a gene: 7. CDR1 and CDR2 (germline): WNHNN, SYGVQD (reference sequence). The CDR3 DNA reads as TGCGCCAGCAGGGCCGGGACTAGCGGGAGCAGCGGGGAGCTGTTTTTT. This codes for CASRAGTSGSSGELFF.

The chain couples TRBV15 to TRBJ1-5; no clear D. The CDR3 loop spans 17 amino acids. CDR1 and CDR2 from the germline V gene are LNHNV and YYDKDF (reference sequence). V gave up 0 bases and J gave up 6 bases, with 18 bases separating them. CDR3 in amino acids: CATSRDRATAGIQPQHF. In nucleotides, the CDR3 is TGTGCCACCAGCAGAGATCGGGCAACGGCGGGGATTCAGCCCCAGCATTTT.

This rearrangement joins TRBV4-1 to TRBJ2-4; tentatively, D is TRBD2 (6 bases). This CDR3 is 12 amino acids long. CDR1 is MGHRA and CDR2 is YSYEKL in the germline V gene. V lost 3 bases and J lost 6, with 6 bases in between. This CDR3 is CASSQGLNIQYF. The DNA of the CDR3 is TGCGCCAGCAGCCAGGGACTAAACATTCAGTACTTC.

The chain employs TRBV5-4 and TRBJ2-1, with 7 bases matching TRBD2. J was trimmed by 15 bases and V by 5 bases; bases with no gene match: 17. The CDR3 has 14 amino acids. Per germline, CDR1 SGHNT and CDR2 YYREEE (reference sequence). CDR3 DNA: TGTGCCAGCAGGGGGGGTCTGGTGGGAGGGCCTCTGTTCTTC. Its protein is CASRGGLVGGPLFF.

The chain uses TRBV5-4 and TRBJ2-1; D is perhaps TRBD2 (6 bases). The CDR3 has 16 residues. The V gene's germline CDR1 is SGHNT and CDR2 YYREEE (reference sequence). Between the trimmed V and J ends, which lost 0 bases and 0 bases, there was a span of 10 bases. CDR3: CASSLGGTSSYNEQFF. CDR3 coding DNA: TGTGCCAGCAGCTTGGGCGGGACCAGCTCCTACAATGAGCAGTTCTTC. The full variable domain, completed using reference TRBV5-4 and TRBJ2-1, is ETGVTQSPTHLIKTRGQQVTLRCSSQSGHNTVSWYQQALGQGPQFIFQYYREEENGRGNFPPRFSGLQFPNYSSELNVNALELDDSALYLCASSLGGTSSYNEQFFGPGTRLTVL.